This T cell receptor (beta chain) was observed in a study of beta chain features in type 1 diabetes. Overall study context: Healthy donors and patients showed comparable age, gender and cell yields.

The study reverse transcribed the entire isolated RNA, so it sequenced expressed TCRB transcripts. This table comes from immunoSEQ multiplex PCR, and its TCRdb copy is limited to in-frame clones, with some not included. The data hold over 700,000 clones, with around a sixth observed a single time. Germline CDR1 reads SGHTA; CDR2 reads FQGNSA. This CDR3 comprises 14 residues. V was pared by 1 base and J by 8 bases, with 12 bases between. As concerns this clone: Antigen specificity is unknown.

The study, taken as a whole, reports: Shorter TCRB CDR3s, moderately but significantly so, marked every one of the four CD4+ subsets in Type 1 diabetes patients.

The sequence came from a woman aged 18-29 years in good health. J is TRBJ2-1 and V is TRBV7-2; a possible D gene is TRBD2 (5 bases). Sequenced sample: naive CD4+ T cells from blood. CDR3 amino acids: CASSLVGVSDEQFF. CDR3 sequence (DNA): TGTGCCAGCAGCTTAGTGGGAGTCAGCGATGAGCAGTTCTTC.